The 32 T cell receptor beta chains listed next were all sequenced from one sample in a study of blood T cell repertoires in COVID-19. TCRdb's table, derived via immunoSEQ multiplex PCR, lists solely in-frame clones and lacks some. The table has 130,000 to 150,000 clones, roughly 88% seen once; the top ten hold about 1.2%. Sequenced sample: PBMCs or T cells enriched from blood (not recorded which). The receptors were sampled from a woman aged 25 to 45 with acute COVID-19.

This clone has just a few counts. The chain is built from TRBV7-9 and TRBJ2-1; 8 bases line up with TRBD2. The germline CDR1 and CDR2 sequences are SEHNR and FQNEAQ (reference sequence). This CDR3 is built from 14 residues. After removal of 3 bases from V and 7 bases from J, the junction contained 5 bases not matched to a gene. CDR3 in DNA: TGTGCCAGCAGCTTTGGACTAGCCTTTAATGAGCAGTTCTTC. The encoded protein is CASSFGLAFNEQFF.

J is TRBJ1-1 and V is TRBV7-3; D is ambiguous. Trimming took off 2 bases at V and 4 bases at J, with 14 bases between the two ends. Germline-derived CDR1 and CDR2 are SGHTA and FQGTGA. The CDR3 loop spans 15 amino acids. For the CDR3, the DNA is TGTGCCAGCAGCTTACGTCCGGGTTTAGTCACTGAAGCTTTCTTT. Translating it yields CASSLRPGLVTEAFF.

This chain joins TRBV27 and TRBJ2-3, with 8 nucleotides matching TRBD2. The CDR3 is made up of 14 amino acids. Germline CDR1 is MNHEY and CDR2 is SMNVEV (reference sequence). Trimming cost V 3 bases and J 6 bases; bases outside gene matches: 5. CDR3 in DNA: TGTGCCAGCAGTTTGCTAGCGGGCGCGGATACGCAGTATTTT. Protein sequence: CASSLLAGADTQYF.

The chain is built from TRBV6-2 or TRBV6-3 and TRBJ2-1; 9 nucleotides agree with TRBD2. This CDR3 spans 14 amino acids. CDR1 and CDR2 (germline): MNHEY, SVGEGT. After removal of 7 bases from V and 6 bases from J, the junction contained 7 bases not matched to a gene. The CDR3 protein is CASTPAGGVNEQFF. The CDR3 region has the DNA TGTGCCAGCACCCCAGCGGGAGGCGTCAATGAGCAGTTCTTC.

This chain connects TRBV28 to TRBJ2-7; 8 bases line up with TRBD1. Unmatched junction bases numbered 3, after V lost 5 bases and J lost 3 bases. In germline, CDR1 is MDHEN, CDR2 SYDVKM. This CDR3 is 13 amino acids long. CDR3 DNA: TGTGCCAGCAGTAAGGGACAGGACTACGAGCAGTACTTC. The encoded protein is CASSKGQDYEQYF.

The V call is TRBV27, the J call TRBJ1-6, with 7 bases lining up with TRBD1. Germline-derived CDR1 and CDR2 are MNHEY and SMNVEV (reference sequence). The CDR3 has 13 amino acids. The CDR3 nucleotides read TGTGCAGCAGGGTCGACAGGGAGATCACCCCTCCACTTT. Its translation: CAAGSTGRSPLHF.

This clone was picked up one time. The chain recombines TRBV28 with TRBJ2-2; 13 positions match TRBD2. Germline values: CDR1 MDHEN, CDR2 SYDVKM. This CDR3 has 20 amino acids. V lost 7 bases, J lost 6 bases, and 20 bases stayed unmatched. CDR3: CASTDFMNFGTSGASGELFF. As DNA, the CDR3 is TGTGCCAGCACCGATTTCATGAATTTTGGGACTAGCGGGGCCTCCGGGGAGCTGTTTTTT. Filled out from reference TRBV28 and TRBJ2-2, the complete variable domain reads DVKVTQSSRYLVKRTGEKVFLECVQDMDHENMFWYRQDPGLGLRLIYFSYDVKMKEKGDIPEGYSVSREKKERFSLILESASTNQTSMYLCASTDFMNFGTSGASGELFFGEGSRLTVL.

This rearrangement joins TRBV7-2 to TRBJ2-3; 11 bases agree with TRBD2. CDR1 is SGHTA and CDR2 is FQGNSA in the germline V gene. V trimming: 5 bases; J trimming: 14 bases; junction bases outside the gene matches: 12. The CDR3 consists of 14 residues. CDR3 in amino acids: CASSPLIAGGVGYF. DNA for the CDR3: TGTGCCAGCAGCCCCCTCATAGCGGGGGGGGTGGGGTATTTT.

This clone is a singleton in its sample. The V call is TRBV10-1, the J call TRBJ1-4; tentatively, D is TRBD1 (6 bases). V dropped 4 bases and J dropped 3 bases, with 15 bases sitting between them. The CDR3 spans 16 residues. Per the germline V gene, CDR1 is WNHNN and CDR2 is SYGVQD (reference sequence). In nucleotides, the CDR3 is TGCGCCAGCAGTGTAATGCGGGGGCAGGCTAATGAAAAACTGTTTTTT. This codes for CASSVMRGQANEKLFF.

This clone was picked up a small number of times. This chain's CDR3 is CASSTTRGINIQYF. DNA of the CDR3: TGTGCCAGCAGCACCACCCGGGGGATAAACATTCAGTACTTC. V usage is TRBV28 and J usage is TRBJ2-4; D perhaps matches TRBD2 (6 bases). The CDR3 contains 14 residues. V was trimmed by 6 bases and J by 6 bases, leaving 15 bases between them. CDR1 and CDR2 from the germline V gene are MDHEN and SYDVKM.

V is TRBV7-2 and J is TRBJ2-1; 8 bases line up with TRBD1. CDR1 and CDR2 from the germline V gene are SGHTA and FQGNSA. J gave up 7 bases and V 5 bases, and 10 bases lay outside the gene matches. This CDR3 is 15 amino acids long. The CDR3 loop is CASSPGQVSVNEQFF. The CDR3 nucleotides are TGTGCCAGCAGCCCGGGACAGGTTAGCGTTAATGAGCAGTTCTTC. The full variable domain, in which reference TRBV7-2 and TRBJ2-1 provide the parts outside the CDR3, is GAGVSQSPSNKVTEKGKDVELRCDPISGHTALYWYRQSLGQGLEFLIYFQGNSAPDKSGLPSDRFSAERTGGSVSTLTIQRTQQEDSAVYLCASSPGQVSVNEQFFGPGTRLTVL.

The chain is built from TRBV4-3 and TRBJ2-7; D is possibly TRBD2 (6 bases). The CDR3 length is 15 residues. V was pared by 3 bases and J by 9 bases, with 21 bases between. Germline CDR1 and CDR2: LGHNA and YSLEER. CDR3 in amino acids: CASSQAPGLPGGQYF. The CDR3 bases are TGCGCCAGCAGCCAGGCCCCGGGACTCCCTGGGGGGCAGTACTTC.

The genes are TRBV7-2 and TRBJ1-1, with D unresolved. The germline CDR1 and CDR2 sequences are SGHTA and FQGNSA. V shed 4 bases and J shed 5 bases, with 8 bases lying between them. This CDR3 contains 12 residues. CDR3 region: CASSSRGTEAFF. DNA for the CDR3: TGTGCCAGCAGCTCAAGAGGGACTGAAGCTTTCTTT.

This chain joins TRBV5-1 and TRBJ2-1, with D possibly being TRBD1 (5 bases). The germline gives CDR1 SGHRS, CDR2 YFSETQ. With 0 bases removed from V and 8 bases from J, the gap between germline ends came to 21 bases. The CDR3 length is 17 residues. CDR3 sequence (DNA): TGCGCCAGCAGCTTGGGACCCCAAGGGGTCTATGGCGATGAGCAGTTCTTC. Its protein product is CASSLGPQGVYGDEQFF.

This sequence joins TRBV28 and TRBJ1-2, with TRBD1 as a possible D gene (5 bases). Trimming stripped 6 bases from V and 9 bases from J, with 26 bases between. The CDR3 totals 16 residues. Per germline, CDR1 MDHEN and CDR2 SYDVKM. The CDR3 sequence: CASSSAGGQGRGSYTF. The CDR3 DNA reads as TGTGCCAGCAGCTCAGCCGGAGGGCAGGGCCGAGGGAGCTACACCTTC.

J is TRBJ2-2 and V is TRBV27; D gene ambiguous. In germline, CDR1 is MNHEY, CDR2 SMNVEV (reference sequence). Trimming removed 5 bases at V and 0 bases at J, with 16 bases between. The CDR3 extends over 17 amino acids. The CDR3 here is CASSLSPLYANTGELFF. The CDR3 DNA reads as TGTGCCAGCAGTCTCTCCCCTCTCTACGCGAACACCGGGGAGCTGTTTTTT.

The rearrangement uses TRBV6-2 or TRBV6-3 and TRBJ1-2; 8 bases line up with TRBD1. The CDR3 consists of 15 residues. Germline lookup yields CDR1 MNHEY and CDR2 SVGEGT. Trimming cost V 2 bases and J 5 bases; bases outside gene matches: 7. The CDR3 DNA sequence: TGTGCCAGCAGTTACGGGGGACAGGATTTATATGGCTACACCTTC. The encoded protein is CASSYGGQDLYGYTF.

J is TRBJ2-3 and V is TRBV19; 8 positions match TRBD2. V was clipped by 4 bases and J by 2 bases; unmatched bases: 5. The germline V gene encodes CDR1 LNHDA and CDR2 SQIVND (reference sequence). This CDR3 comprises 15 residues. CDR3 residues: CASSTLAGNTDTQYF. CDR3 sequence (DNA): TGTGCCAGTAGTACCCTAGCGGGCAACACAGATACGCAGTATTTT.

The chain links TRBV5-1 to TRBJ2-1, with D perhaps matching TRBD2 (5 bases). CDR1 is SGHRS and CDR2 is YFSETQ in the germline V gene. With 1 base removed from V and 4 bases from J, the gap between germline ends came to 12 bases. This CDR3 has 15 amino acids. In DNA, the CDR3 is TGCGCCAGCAGCTTGCAAGCGGATCTATACAATGAGCAGTTCTTC. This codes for CASSLQADLYNEQFF.

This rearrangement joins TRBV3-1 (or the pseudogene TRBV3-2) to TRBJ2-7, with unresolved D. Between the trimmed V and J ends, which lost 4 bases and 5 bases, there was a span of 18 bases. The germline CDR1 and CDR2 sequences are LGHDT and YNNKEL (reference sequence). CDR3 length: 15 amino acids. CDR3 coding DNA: TGTGCCAGCAGCCTCGCCGGTAGTTTTGGAGACGAGCAGTACTTC. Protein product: CASSLAGSFGDEQYF.

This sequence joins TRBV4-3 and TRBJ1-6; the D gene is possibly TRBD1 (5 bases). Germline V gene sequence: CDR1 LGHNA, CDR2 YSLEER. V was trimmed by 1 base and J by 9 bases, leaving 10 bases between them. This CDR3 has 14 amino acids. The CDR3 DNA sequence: TGCGCCAGCAGCCAAGGGGGCTTGGGTTCACCCCTCCACTTT. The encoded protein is CASSQGGLGSPLHF.

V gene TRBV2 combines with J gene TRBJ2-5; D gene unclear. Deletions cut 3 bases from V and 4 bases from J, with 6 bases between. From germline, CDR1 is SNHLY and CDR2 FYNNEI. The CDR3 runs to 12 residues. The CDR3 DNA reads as TGTGCCAGCAGTGACGATAGAGAGACCCAGTACTTC. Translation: CASSDDRETQYF.

Here the CDR3 reads CASRRGFSGRYGGELFF. The CDR3 DNA sequence: TGTGCCAGTAGGAGGGGTTTTAGCGGGAGATACGGCGGGGAGCTGTTTTTT. The V call is TRBV19, the J call TRBJ2-2; 9 bases are shared with TRBD2. The germline V gene has CDR1 LNHDA and CDR2 SQIVND (reference sequence). J was trimmed by 7 bases and V by 6 bases; bases with no gene match: 15. This CDR3 is built from 17 residues. Looking up the rest from reference TRBV19 and TRBJ2-2 gives the full variable domain: DGGITQSPKYLFRKEGQNVTLSCEQNLNHDAMYWYRQDPGQGLRLIYYSQIVNDFQKGDIAEGYSVSREKKESFPLTVTSAQKNPTAFYLCASRRGFSGRYGGELFFGEGSRLTVL.

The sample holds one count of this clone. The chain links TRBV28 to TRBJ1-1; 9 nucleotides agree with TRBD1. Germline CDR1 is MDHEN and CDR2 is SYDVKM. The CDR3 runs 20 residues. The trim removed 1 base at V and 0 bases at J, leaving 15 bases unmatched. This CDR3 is CASSLSGWWGQGDLNTEAFF. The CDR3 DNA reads TGTGCCAGCAGTTTATCAGGATGGTGGGGACAGGGCGACCTGAACACTGAAGCTTTCTTT.

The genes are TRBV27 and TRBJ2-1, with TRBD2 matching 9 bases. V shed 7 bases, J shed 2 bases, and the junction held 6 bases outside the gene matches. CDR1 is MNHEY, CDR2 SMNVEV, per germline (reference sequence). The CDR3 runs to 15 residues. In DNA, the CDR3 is TGTGCCAGCAACATAGCGGGAGACCCCTACAATGAGCAGTTCTTC. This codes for CASNIAGDPYNEQFF.

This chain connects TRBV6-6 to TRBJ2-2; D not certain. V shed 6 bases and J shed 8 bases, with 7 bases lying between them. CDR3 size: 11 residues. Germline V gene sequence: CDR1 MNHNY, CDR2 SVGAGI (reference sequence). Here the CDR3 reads CASRTTGELFF. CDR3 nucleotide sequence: TGTGCCAGCAGGACGACAGGGGAGCTGTTTTTT.

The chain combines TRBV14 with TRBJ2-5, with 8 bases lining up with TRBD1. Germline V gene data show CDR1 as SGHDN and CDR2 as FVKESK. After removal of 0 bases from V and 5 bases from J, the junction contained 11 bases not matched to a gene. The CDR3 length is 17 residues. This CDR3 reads CASSQDPAGQVGETQYF. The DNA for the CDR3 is TGTGCCAGCAGCCAAGATCCGGCGGGACAGGTCGGCGAGACCCAGTACTTC.

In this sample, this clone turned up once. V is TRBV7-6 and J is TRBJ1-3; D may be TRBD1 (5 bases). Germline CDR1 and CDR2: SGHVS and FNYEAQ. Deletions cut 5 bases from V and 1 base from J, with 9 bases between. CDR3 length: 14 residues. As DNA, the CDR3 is TGTGCCAGCAGCCTAGACAGTTCTGGAAACACCATATATTTT. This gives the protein CASSLDSSGNTIYF.

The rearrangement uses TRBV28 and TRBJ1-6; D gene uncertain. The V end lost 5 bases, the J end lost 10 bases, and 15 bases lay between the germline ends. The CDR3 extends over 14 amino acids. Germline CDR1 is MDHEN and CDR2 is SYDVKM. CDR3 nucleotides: TGTGCCAGCAGTCTAGGTTGGGCGGGCTCACCCCTCCACTTT. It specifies CASSLGWAGSPLHF.

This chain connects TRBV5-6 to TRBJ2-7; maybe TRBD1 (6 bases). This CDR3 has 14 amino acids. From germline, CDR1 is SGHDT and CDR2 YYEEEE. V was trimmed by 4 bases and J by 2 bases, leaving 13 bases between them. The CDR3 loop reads CASSGWDTPYEQYF. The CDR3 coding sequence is TGTGCCAGCAGCGGATGGGACACCCCCTACGAGCAGTACTTC.

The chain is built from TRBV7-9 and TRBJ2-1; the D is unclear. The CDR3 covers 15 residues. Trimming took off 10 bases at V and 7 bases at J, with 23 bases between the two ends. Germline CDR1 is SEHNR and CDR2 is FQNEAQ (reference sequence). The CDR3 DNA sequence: TGTGCCAACCATACCGAGGAGACTCCTCCTAATGAGCAGTTCTTC. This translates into CANHTEETPPNEQFF.

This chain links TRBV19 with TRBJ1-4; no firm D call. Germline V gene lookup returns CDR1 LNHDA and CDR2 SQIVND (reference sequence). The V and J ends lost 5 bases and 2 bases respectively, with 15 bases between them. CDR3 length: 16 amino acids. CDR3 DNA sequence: TGTGCCAGTAGTCCACGGGTCGGAGAGACTAATGAAAAACTGTTTTTT. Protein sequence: CASSPRVGETNEKLFF. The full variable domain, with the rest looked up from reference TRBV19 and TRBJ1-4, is DGGITQSPKYLFRKEGQNVTLSCEQNLNHDAMYWYRQDPGQGLRLIYYSQIVNDFQKGDIAEGYSVSREKKESFPLTVTSAQKNPTAFYLCASSPRVGETNEKLFFGSGTQLSVL.